These 9 T cell receptor beta chains were all obtained from the same sample, sequenced in a study of cytomegalovirus exposure and HLA in healthy donors. In the PCR, 60 Vbeta and 13 Jbeta primers were used. Sequencing used immunoSEQ multiplex PCR; TCRdb keeps in-frame clones, though not all of them. The table has 90,000 to 110,000 clones, roughly 80% seen once. Sequenced input: PBMCs. These receptors came from a woman in her forties or fifties in good health and CMV-seropositive.

The table lists this clone with a few counts. V gene TRBV18 combines with J gene TRBJ1-2; weak D call: TRBD1 (5 bases). This CDR3 comprises 12 residues. Germline-derived CDR1 and CDR2 are KGHSH and LQKENI. V lost 4 bases and J lost 8, with 11 bases in between. In nucleotides, the CDR3 is TGTGCCAGCTCACTTTGGTGGGGCGGCTACACCTTC. This sequence encodes CASSLWWGGYTF.

V is TRBV5-5 and J is TRBJ1-5; D is ambiguous. CDR1 and CDR2 (germline): SGHKS, YYEKEE (reference sequence). V was pared by 1 base and J by 5 bases, with 7 bases between. This CDR3 is built from 13 residues. CDR3 sequence (DNA): TGTGCCAGCAGCTTGACCCAGGATCAGCCCCAGCATTTT. Translation: CASSLTQDQPQHF.

Notes on this clone: A junction boundary mismatches the germline segment, possibly from a read error. The chain links TRBV25-1 to TRBJ2-6, with a tentative D call TRBD1 (5 bases). Germline CDR1 and CDR2: MGHDK and SYGVNS. CDR3 length: 14 residues. In nucleotides, the CDR3 is TGTGCCAGCAGTGACAGCTCTGGGGCCAACGGCCTGACTTTC. Its protein is CASSDSSGANGLTF.

The V gene is TRBV2, the J gene TRBJ2-2, with unresolved D. The V gene's germline CDR1 is SNHLY and CDR2 FYNNEI. Trimming shortened V by 5 bases and J by 6 bases, and 13 bases separated the two germline ends. CDR3 length equals 14 residues. The CDR3 loop reads CASSSGSIPGELFF. For the CDR3, the DNA is TGTGCCAGCAGTTCCGGGTCCATCCCCGGGGAGCTGTTTTTT.

The table lists this clone with a count of one. One end of the junction does not line up with germline, which may come from a read error. The genes are TRBV7-9 and TRBJ2-7; D is undetermined. The CDR3 is 12 amino acids. CDR1 SEHNR and CDR2 FQNEAQ come from the germline V gene (reference sequence). Here the CDR3 reads CSSSFSVYEQYF. The CDR3, as DNA: TGTTCCAGCAGCTTTTCGGTATACGAGCAGTACTTC.

The rearrangement links TRBV5-6 to TRBJ1-4; 10 bases line up with TRBD1. Germline V gives CDR1 SGHDT, CDR2 YYEEEE. The CDR3 runs 15 residues. Trimming at V came to 3 bases and at J to 2 bases, leaving 1 base not matched to a gene. The CDR3 sequence: CASSWTGGTNEKLFF. CDR3 DNA: TGTGCCAGCAGCTGGACAGGGGGGACTAATGAAAAACTGTTTTTT.

This chain connects TRBV2 to TRBJ2-4, with TRBD1 matching 8 bases. The V gene end was trimmed by 6 bases and the J gene end by 0 bases; junction bases not matched to a gene: 7. CDR1 is SNHLY and CDR2 is FYNNEI in the germline V gene. This CDR3 is 16 amino acids long. The CDR3 DNA sequence: TGTGCCAGCAGCCGGGACAGGTCCCCAGCCAAAAACATTCAGTACTTC. Its protein is CASSRDRSPAKNIQYF.

V and J are TRBV5-8 and TRBJ1-2; TRBD1 is a possible D gene (6 bases). CDR1 is SGHTS and CDR2 is YDEGEE in the germline V gene. The CDR3 consists of 15 residues. The V end lost 0 bases, the J end lost 8 bases, and 17 bases lay between the germline ends. CDR3 sequence reads: CASSLAYRVLKGYTF. CDR3 sequence (DNA): TGTGCCAGCAGCTTGGCCTACAGGGTTTTAAAGGGCTACACCTTC.

The chain links TRBV19 to TRBJ2-6; D might be TRBD1 (7 bases). This CDR3 has 18 amino acids. The V gene lost 7 bases and the J gene lost 2 bases, with 21 bases spanning the gap. Germline-derived CDR1 and CDR2 are LNHDA and SQIVND (reference sequence). This CDR3 is CASNPGRRGLTGANVLTF. As DNA, the CDR3 is TGTGCCAGTAACCCTGGGAGGAGGGGGCTCACTGGGGCCAACGTCCTGACTTTC. Full variable domain (rest looked up from reference TRBV19 and TRBJ2-6): DGGITQSPKYLFRKEGQNVTLSCEQNLNHDAMYWYRQDPGQGLRLIYYSQIVNDFQKGDIAEGYSVSREKKESFPLTVTSAQKNPTAFYLCASNPGRRGLTGANVLTFGAGSRLTVL.